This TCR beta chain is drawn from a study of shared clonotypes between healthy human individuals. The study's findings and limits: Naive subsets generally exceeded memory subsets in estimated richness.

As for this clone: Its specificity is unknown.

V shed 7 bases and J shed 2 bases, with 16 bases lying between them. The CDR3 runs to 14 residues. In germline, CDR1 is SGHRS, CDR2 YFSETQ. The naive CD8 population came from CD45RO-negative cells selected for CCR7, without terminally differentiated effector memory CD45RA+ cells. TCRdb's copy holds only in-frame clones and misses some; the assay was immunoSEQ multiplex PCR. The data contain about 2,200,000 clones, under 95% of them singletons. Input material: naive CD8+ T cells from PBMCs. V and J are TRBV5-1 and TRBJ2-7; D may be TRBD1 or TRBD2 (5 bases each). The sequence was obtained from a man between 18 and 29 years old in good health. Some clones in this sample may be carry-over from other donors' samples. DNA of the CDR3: TGCGCCAGCGGCCCCGGGACGCAAACCTACGAGCAGTACTTC. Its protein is CASGPGTQTYEQYF.